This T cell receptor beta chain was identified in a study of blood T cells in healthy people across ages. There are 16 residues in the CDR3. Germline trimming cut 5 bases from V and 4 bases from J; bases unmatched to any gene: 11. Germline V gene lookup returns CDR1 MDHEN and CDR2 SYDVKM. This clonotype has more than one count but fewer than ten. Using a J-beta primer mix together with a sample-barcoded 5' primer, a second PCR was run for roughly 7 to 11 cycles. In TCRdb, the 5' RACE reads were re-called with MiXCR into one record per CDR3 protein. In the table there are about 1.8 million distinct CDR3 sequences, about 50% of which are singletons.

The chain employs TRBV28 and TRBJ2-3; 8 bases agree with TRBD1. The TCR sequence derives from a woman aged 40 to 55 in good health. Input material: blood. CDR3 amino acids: CASSPHTSTGADTQYF. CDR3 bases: TGTGCCAGCAGTCCACACACATCGACAGGGGCAGATACGCAGTATTTT. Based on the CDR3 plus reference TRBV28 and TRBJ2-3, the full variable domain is DVKVTQSSRYLVKRTGEKVFLECVQDMDHENMFWYRQDPGLGLRLIYFSYDVKMKEKGDIPEGYSVSREKKERFSLILESASTNQTSMYLCASSPHTSTGADTQYFGPGTRLTVL.